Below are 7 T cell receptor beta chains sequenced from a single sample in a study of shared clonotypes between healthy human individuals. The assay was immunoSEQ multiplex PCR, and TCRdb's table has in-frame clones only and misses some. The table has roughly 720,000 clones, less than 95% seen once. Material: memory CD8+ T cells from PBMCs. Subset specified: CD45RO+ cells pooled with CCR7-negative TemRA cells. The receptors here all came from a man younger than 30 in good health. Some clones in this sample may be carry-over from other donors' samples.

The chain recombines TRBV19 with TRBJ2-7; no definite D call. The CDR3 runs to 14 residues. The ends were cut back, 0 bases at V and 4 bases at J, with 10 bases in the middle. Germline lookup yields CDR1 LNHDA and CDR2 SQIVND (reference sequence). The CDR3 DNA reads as TGTGCCAGTAGTATAGATAAAGGGCGGTACGAGCAGTACTTC. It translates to CASSIDKGRYEQYF.

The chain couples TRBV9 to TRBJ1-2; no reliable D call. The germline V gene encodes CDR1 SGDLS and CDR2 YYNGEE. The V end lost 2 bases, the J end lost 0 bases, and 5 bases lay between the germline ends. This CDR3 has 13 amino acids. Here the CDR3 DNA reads TGTGCCAGCAGCGTGTTAGCTAACTATGGCTACACCTTC. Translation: CASSVLANYGYTF.

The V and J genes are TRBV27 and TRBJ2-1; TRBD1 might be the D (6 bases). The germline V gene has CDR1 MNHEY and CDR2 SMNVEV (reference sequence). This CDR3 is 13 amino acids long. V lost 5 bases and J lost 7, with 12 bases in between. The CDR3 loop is CASSPLDSNEQFF. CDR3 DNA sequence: TGTGCCAGCAGTCCATTGGACAGTAATGAGCAGTTCTTC.

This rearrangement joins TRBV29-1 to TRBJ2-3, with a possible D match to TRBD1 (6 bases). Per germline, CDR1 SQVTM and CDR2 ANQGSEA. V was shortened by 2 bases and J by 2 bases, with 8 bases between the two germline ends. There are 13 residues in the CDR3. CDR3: CSVETGPTDTQYF. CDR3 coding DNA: TGCAGCGTTGAAACAGGGCCCACAGATACGCAGTATTTT.

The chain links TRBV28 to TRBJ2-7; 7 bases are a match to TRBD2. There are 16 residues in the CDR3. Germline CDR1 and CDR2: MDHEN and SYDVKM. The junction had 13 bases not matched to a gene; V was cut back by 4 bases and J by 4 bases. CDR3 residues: CASSWEGYELVYEQYF. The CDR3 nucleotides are TGTGCCAGCAGTTGGGAGGGCTACGAATTGGTTTACGAGCAGTACTTC.

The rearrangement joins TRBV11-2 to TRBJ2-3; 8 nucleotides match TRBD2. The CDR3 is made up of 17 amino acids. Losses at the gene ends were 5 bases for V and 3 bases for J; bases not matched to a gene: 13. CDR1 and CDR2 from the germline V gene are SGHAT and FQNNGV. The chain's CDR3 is CASSPRGGARRTDTQYF. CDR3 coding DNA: TGTGCCAGCAGCCCCCGGGGGGGGGCAAGGAGGACAGATACGCAGTATTTT.

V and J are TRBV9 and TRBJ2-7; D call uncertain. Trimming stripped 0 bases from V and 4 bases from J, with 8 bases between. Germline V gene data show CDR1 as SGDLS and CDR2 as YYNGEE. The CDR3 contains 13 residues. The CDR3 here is CASSVEPRYEQYF. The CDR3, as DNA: TGTGCCAGCAGCGTAGAGCCCAGGTACGAGCAGTACTTC.